The present T cell receptor (beta chain) was sequenced within a study of control samples from healthy donors and cancer patients (dated by TCRdb to 2018 to 2020). CDR1 and CDR2 are read off the germline V gene (reference sequence) as SSHAT and FNYEAQ. The CDR3, from cysteine to phenylalanine, totals 13 residues. Only the CDR3 part of the read is kept: 39 bases, read in frame from the first base. Concerning this clone itself: Its antigen target is currently unknown. An end of the junction differs from the germline gene, which may be a read error.

The protocol used for the library was the immunoSEQ multiplex PCR assay. This immuneACCESS table, as held by TCRdb, lists in-frame sequences with V and J called but not all clones. Of the missing ones, under half trace to an unresolved V gene in checked studies; the others have no known cause. The sample table records more than 140,000 clones; under 95% of these occur just once. Under 15% of the sample rests with the top ten. This receptor was taken from a man in his forties in good health. The V and J segments used are TRBV7-7 and TRBJ1-4, with an unclear D gene assignment. The sequenced sample was blood. The DNA sequence is as follows: TGTGCTAGCAGTCAGCAGAGAAATGAAAAACTGTTTTTT. Translated, this gives CASSQQRNEKLFF.